The T cell receptor beta chain described here comes from a study of T cell changes during pregnancy in multiple sclerosis. This CDR3 is 13 amino acids long. Deletions cut 0 bases from V and 5 bases from J, with 8 bases between. Germline V gives CDR1 SGHRS, CDR2 YFSETQ. Profiling relied on immunoSEQ multiplex PCR, and the TCRdb table lists in-frame clones only, not all of them. The repertoire includes around 50,000 clones, 94% of them detected once, and approximately 0.49% sits in the top ten. The genes are TRBV5-1 and TRBJ1-2; D not resolved. This specimen consisted of CD4+ T cells from peripheral blood mononuclear cells, obtained in the first trimester of pregnancy. This TCR derives from a female donor with multiple sclerosis, enrolled in a pregnancy study. CDR3 DNA sequence: TGCGCCAGCAGCTTGGATCCCGTTTATGGCTACACCTTC. This translates into CASSLDPVYGYTF.